The 8 T cell receptor beta chains reported below all come from one sample, sequenced in a study of blood T cells in healthy people across ages. A second roughly 6 to 11 cycle PCR used barcoded and J-beta primers. TCRdb independently ran MiXCR on the 5' RACE reads; one entry per CDR3 protein. The profile shows around 1,000,000 distinct CDR3 sequences, under 30% of them singletons. This same sample was also part of a study on T cells of mothers and their children.

What was sequenced was blood. The receptor set was obtained from a girl aged 2 to 10 in good health.

This clonotype was detected a few times. The chain carries TRBV20-1 and TRBJ2-5; TRBD1 or TRBD2 may be the D gene (5 bases each). In germline, CDR1 is DFQATT, CDR2 SNEGSKA (reference sequence). The CDR3 sequence is 13 residues long. Trimming took off 4 bases at V and 4 bases at J, with 13 bases between the two ends. CDR3 sequence (DNA): TGCAGTGCTACGGGGCCACTAGGAGAGACCCAGTACTTC. Residues: CSATGPLGETQYF.

The rearrangement uses TRBV7-3 and TRBJ2-5, with TRBD2 matching 14 bases. Germline V CDR1 and CDR2: SGHTA, FQGTGA. V dropped 4 bases and J dropped 9; count of bases not matched to a gene: 10. This CDR3 contains 16 residues. The CDR3 sequence is CASSSGTSGSPGAQYF. CDR3 nucleotide sequence: TGTGCCAGCAGCTCCGGGACTAGCGGGAGCCCGGGGGCCCAGTACTTC.

There are a few counts of this clonotype. The chain combines TRBV11-2 with TRBJ2-2; maybe TRBD2 (5 bases). The length of the CDR3 is 14 residues. V lost 3 bases, J lost 7 bases, and 12 bases lay in between. From germline, CDR1 is SGHAT and CDR2 FQNNGV. CDR3 sequence reads: CASSLRVRDGELFF. For the CDR3, the DNA is TGTGCCAGCAGCTTGAGGGTTAGGGACGGGGAGCTGTTTTTT. Combining the CDR3 with reference TRBV11-2 and TRBJ2-2 gives the whole variable domain EAGVAQSPRYKIIEKRQSVAFWCNPISGHATLYWYQQILGQGPKLLIQFQNNGVVDDSQLPKDRFSAERLKGVDSTLKIQPAKLEDSAVYLCASSLRVRDGELFFGEGSRLTVL.

The V and J genes are TRBV20-1 and TRBJ2-7, with 10 nucleotides matching TRBD1. The trim removed 1 base at V and 5 bases at J, leaving 8 bases unmatched. The CDR3 spans 15 residues. Germline values: CDR1 DFQATT, CDR2 SNEGSKA (reference sequence). CDR3 bases: TGCAGTGCTAGAGGTTGGGACAGGGGTATCCACGAGCAGTACTTC. Amino acids: CSARGWDRGIHEQYF.

This clonotype was counted only a few times. The V gene is TRBV28, the J gene TRBJ1-2, with D maybe TRBD1 (5 bases). CDR1 and CDR2 (germline): MDHEN, SYDVKM. Trimming stripped 5 bases from V and 6 bases from J, with 16 bases between. The CDR3 covers 14 residues. The CDR3 here is CASSTPGTLNGYTF. The CDR3 bases are TGTGCCAGCAGTACTCCCGGGACTTTGAATGGCTACACCTTC.

This clonotype has more than one count but fewer than ten. The chain is built from TRBV4-3 and TRBJ1-1, with D hard to call. Trimming pared 0 bases from V and 2 bases from J, leaving 16 bases between. This CDR3 is built from 17 residues. Germline CDR1 and CDR2: LGHNA and YSLEER. CDR3 in amino acids: CASSQDRFLGSNTEAFF. CDR3 sequence (DNA): TGCGCCAGCAGCCAAGATAGGTTTTTAGGCTCCAACACTGAAGCTTTCTTT.

V is TRBV29-1 and J is TRBJ2-4, with TRBD1 as a possible D gene (5 bases). CDR1 and CDR2 (germline): SQVTM, ANQGSEA. The CDR3 runs 14 residues. The V end was cut by 2 bases, the J end by 2 bases, with 10 bases between. The CDR3 loop is CSVEIPGTKNIQYF. CDR3 DNA: TGCAGCGTTGAAATCCCAGGGACCAAAAACATTCAGTACTTC.

With respect to this clonotype: Germline and junction disagree at one end, which may indicate a read error. The V and J genes are TRBV7-2 and TRBJ1-1; 7 positions agree with TRBD1. In germline, CDR1 is SGHTA, CDR2 FQGNSA. The CDR3 length is 14 residues. As DNA, the CDR3 is TGTGCCAGCAGCCTACAGGGGCTGAACGCTGAAGCTTTCTTT. It codes for CASSLQGLNAEAFF.